Listed here are 29 T cell receptor beta chains from one sample, sequenced in a study of blood T cell repertoires in COVID-19. The method was immunoSEQ multiplex PCR; TCRdb's version includes in-frame clones alone and lacks a portion of them. The sample shows more than 90,000 clones, about 80% of them seen only once. Sequencing was performed on peripheral blood. These receptor sequences come from a man between 60 and 70 years old with acute or convalescent COVID-19.

A single count supports this clone. This sequence joins TRBV5-6 and TRBJ1-2, with a weak D call TRBD1 (5 bases). The germline gives CDR1 SGHDT, CDR2 YYEEEE. This CDR3 has 16 amino acids. Trimming stripped 1 base from V and 3 bases from J, with 16 bases between. The CDR3 is CASSLIRGSQDYGYTF. The CDR3 region has the DNA TGTGCCAGCAGCTTGATCCGGGGGTCCCAAGACTATGGCTACACCTTC.

J is TRBJ1-1 and V is TRBV7-9; a weak D match, TRBD1 (6 bases). The germline V and J ends were trimmed by 2 bases and 1 base, with 11 bases remaining between them. Germline-derived CDR1 and CDR2 are SEHNR and FQNEAQ (reference sequence). This CDR3 is 15 amino acids long. CDR3 amino acids: CASSLSAGANTEAFF. CDR3 in DNA: TGTGCCAGCAGCTTATCAGCAGGGGCGAACACTGAAGCTTTCTTT.

This sequence joins TRBV7-2 and TRBJ2-7, with 11 bases matching TRBD2. The germline V gene has CDR1 SGHTA and CDR2 FQGNSA. The CDR3 runs 13 residues. For the CDR3, the DNA is TGTGCCAGCAGCATAGCGGGAGGGGGGGAGCAGTACGTC. This gives the protein CASSIAGGGEQYV.

This sequence joins TRBV29-1 and TRBJ1-1, with D unclear. Germline CDR1 SQVTM, CDR2 ANQGSEA. This CDR3 contains 12 residues. V was shortened by 6 bases and J by 2 bases, with 10 bases between the two germline ends. The CDR3, as DNA: TGCAGCGTCGGCTCGGGTAACACTGAAGCTTTCTTT. Its protein product is CSVGSGNTEAFF.

The table lists this clone with a few counts. The chain has TRBV7-9 and TRBJ1-3; a possible D gene is TRBD1 (6 bases). The germline gives CDR1 SEHNR, CDR2 FQNEAQ (reference sequence). There are 14 residues in the CDR3. Trimming shortened V by 4 bases and J by 2 bases, and 9 bases separated the two germline ends. CDR3 protein: CASSWTATGNTIYF. In DNA form, the CDR3 reads TGTGCCAGCAGCTGGACAGCTACTGGAAACACCATATATTTT.

A few counts support this clone. V usage is TRBV7-9 and J usage is TRBJ2-7; 10 bases are a match to TRBD2. CDR3 length equals 14 residues. Germline V gives CDR1 SEHNR, CDR2 FQNEAQ (reference sequence). The V gene end was trimmed by 8 bases and the J gene end by 3 bases; junction bases not matched to a gene: 7. The CDR3: CASCLAGAFYEQYF. CDR3 nucleotides: TGTGCCAGCTGTCTAGCGGGGGCGTTCTACGAGCAGTACTTC.

This chain joins TRBV6-2 or TRBV6-3 and TRBJ2-7, with unresolved D. Trimming stripped 5 bases from V and 0 bases from J, with 11 bases between. The CDR3 consists of 14 residues. Germline V CDR1 and CDR2: MNHEY, SVGEGT. CDR3 region: CASSPNLVSYEQYV. The CDR3 coding sequence is TGTGCCAGCAGTCCCAACCTAGTCTCCTACGAGCAGTACGTC.

The J gene is TRBJ2-5, the V gene TRBV11-3; D perhaps matches TRBD2 (6 bases). Between the trimmed V and J ends, which lost 5 bases and 2 bases, there was a span of 9 bases. CDR1 and CDR2 from the germline V gene are SGHNT and YENEEA. The CDR3 extends over 13 amino acids. The CDR3 bases are TGTGCCAGCAGCCCAAGCGGGCAAGAGACCCAGTACTTC. Its translation: CASSPSGQETQYF.

The V and J genes are TRBV24-1 and TRBJ2-3, with a possible D match to TRBD1 (5 bases). The CDR3 contains 20 residues. Germline lookup yields CDR1 KGHDR and CDR2 SFDVKD. V was shortened by 3 bases and J by 3 bases, with 27 bases between the two germline ends. The CDR3 region is CATSDLLQVPSPVPTDTQYF. The CDR3, as DNA: TGTGCCACCAGTGATCTATTACAGGTTCCCTCGCCGGTTCCAACAGATACGCAGTATTTT.

The rearrangement links TRBV7-9 to TRBJ2-1, with a possible D match to TRBD1 (5 bases). V dropped 3 bases and J dropped 10 bases, with 13 bases sitting between them. CDR1 and CDR2 from the germline V gene are SEHNR and FQNEAQ (reference sequence). This CDR3 has 13 amino acids. CDR3 sequence: CASSFSQGSEQFF. In DNA form, the CDR3 reads TGTGCCAGCAGCTTTTCCCAGGGCTCGGAGCAGTTCTTC.

This chain joins TRBV5-8 and TRBJ2-2; D gene unclear. CDR1 SGHTS and CDR2 YDEGEE come from the germline V gene. Trimming left V 0 bases short and J 9 bases short, with 6 bases between. The CDR3 consists of 12 residues. CDR3 in DNA: TGTGCCAGCAGCTTGGATCTTTGGGAGCTGTTTTTT. It yields the protein CASSLDLWELFF.

On this clone itself: The same CDR3 arises from other DNA sequences in this sample as well. The chain combines TRBV24-1 with TRBJ2-3; TRBD2 is a possible D gene (7 bases). Trimming removed 9 bases at V and 3 bases at J, with 9 bases between. The germline V gene encodes CDR1 KGHDR and CDR2 SFDVKD. CDR3 length: 12 amino acids. CDR3 sequence reads: CATGGATDTQYF. CDR3 DNA: TGTGCCACCGGGGGGGCTACAGATACGCAGTATTTT.

The sample holds a few counts of this clone. J is TRBJ2-7 and V is TRBV6-5, with a possible D match to TRBD2 (5 bases). The V gene lost 5 bases and the J gene lost 6 bases, with 17 bases spanning the gap. The germline V gene encodes CDR1 MNHEY and CDR2 SVGAGI. The CDR3 runs to 14 residues. The CDR3 region has the DNA TGTGCCAGCAGTCGAGGACCGGGAAACCTCGAGCAGTACGTC. Protein: CASSRGPGNLEQYV.

The genes are TRBV27 and TRBJ2-6, with D perhaps TRBD1 (5 bases). The CDR3 length is 17 residues. Germline-derived CDR1 and CDR2 are MNHEY and SMNVEV (reference sequence). V was trimmed by 1 base and J by 3 bases, leaving 13 bases between them. The CDR3, as DNA: TGTGCCAGCAGTTTATTTTCGACAGTAAGTGGGGCCAACGTCCTGACTTTC. Its protein is CASSLFSTVSGANVLTF.

The gene calls are TRBV3-1 (or the pseudogene TRBV3-2) and TRBJ2-2; TRBD1 is a possible D gene (5 bases). V lost 5 bases, J lost 7 bases, and 8 bases lay in between. The CDR3 has 12 amino acids. Per germline, CDR1 LGHDT and CDR2 YNNKEL (reference sequence). The chain's CDR3 is CASSRGNGELFF. Written as DNA, the CDR3 is TGTGCCAGCAGCAGGGGTAACGGGGAGCTGTTTTTT.

The V gene is TRBV7-9, the J gene TRBJ1-1, with D perhaps matching TRBD1 (6 bases). The length of the CDR3 is 14 residues. Germline V CDR1 and CDR2: SEHNR, FQNEAQ (reference sequence). The V and J ends lost 3 bases and 1 base respectively, with 9 bases between them. The CDR3 nucleotides are TGTGCCAGCAGCTTCGGGACACCGAACACTGAAGCTTTCTTT. Its translation is CASSFGTPNTEAFF.

This chain links TRBV11-2 with TRBJ2-2; D is uncertain. V lost 5 bases to trimming and J lost 3 bases, with 16 bases between them. The germline V gene encodes CDR1 SGHAT and CDR2 FQNNGV. This CDR3 is 16 amino acids long. CDR3 sequence (DNA): TGTGCCAGCAGCCCTTCGAGATCTACCTACACCGGGGAGCTGTTTTTT. Translation: CASSPSRSTYTGELFF.

V gene TRBV5-1 combines with J gene TRBJ2-5; weak D call: TRBD1 (6 bases). The CDR3 spans 16 residues. V lost 0 bases to trimming and J lost 1 base, with 13 bases between them. Per germline, CDR1 SGHRS and CDR2 YFSETQ. The CDR3 sequence: CASSLVAGASQETQYF. The CDR3 coding sequence is TGCGCCAGCAGCTTGGTTGCAGGGGCATCCCAAGAGACCCAGTACTTC.

This clone was observed a single time. The CDR3 sequence: CASSLDGRGGGNTEAFF. The DNA of the CDR3 is TGTGCCAGCAGCTTAGATGGACGGGGGGGCGGAAACACTGAAGCTTTCTTT. V gene TRBV11-2 combines with J gene TRBJ1-1, with a tentative D call TRBD1 (6 bases). Trimming took 0 bases from V and 2 from J, leaving 16 bases between them. Germline values: CDR1 SGHAT, CDR2 FQNNGV. The CDR3 loop spans 17 amino acids.

J is TRBJ2-2 and V is TRBV7-6; perhaps TRBD2 as D (5 bases). The CDR3 consists of 16 residues. Germline CDR1 reads SGHVS; CDR2 reads FNYEAQ. V was clipped by 4 bases and J by 4 bases, with 16 bases between them. This CDR3 is CASSSPFGGLTGELFF. The CDR3 region has the DNA TGTGCCAGCAGCTCCCCGTTCGGTGGACTCACCGGGGAGCTGTTTTTT.

On this clone itself: The same CDR3 also results from other DNA sequences found in this sample. The V gene is TRBV6-5, the J gene TRBJ2-1, with a tentative D call TRBD2 (5 bases). The length of the CDR3 is 15 residues. V was shortened by 4 bases and J by 4 bases, with 14 bases between the two germline ends. The germline V gene has CDR1 MNHEY and CDR2 SVGAGI. CDR3: CASSLGRGSYNEQFF. CDR3 DNA: TGTGCCAGCAGTTTAGGCCGGGGAAGTTACAATGAGCAGTTCTTC.

V usage is TRBV7-8 and J usage is TRBJ2-1; 9 nucleotides align to TRBD2. Germline CDR1 and CDR2: SGHVS and FQNEAQ. This CDR3 has 18 amino acids. J gave up 0 bases and V 7 bases, and 13 bases lay outside the gene matches. The CDR3 region is CASTLSGSPKGSYNEQFF. The CDR3 DNA reads TGTGCCAGCACCCTTAGCGGGAGCCCTAAGGGCTCCTACAATGAGCAGTTCTTC.

This chain links TRBV7-8 with TRBJ2-3, with 9 bases lining up with TRBD2. Germline CDR1 reads SGHVS; CDR2 reads FQNEAQ. The V and J ends lost 2 bases and 3 bases, in that order; junction bases with no gene match: 6. CDR3 size: 16 residues. For the CDR3, the DNA is TGTGCCAGCAGCTTAAGAAGGCGGGAGGGTACAGATACGCAGTATTTT. Translating it yields CASSLRRREGTDTQYF.

The gene calls are TRBV21-1 and TRBJ2-7; TRBD2, the D gene given by the table, was not confirmed from the DNA. TRBV21-1 is termed a pseudogene. The CDR3 has 13 residues. This chain's CDR3 is CASRPEMYYEQYV. The DNA of the CDR3 is TGTGCCAGCAGGCCTGAGATGTACTACGAGCAGTACGTC.

The chain joins TRBV11-3 to TRBJ2-7; D not resolved. V was clipped by 4 bases and J by 6 bases, with 10 bases between them. The CDR3 is 12 residues long. Germline V lookup: CDR1 SGHNT, CDR2 YENEEA. CDR3 loop: CASSSRSGEQYV. CDR3 sequence (DNA): TGTGCCAGCAGCTCACGGTCGGGCGAGCAGTACGTC.

The gene calls are TRBV27 and TRBJ2-1, with 13 bases that match TRBD2. The V segment lost 7 bases and the J segment 7 bases; nucleotides outside the gene matches: 7. This CDR3 spans 15 amino acids. Looked up from germline, CDR1 is MNHEY and CDR2 is SMNVEV (reference sequence). CDR3 amino acids: CASKLTSGGANEQFF. CDR3 coding DNA: TGTGCCAGCAAACTTACTAGCGGGGGGGCAAATGAGCAGTTCTTC.

The genes are TRBV7-3 and TRBJ2-2; 7 bases are a match to TRBD1. V was clipped by 4 bases and J by 1 base; unmatched bases: 3. Per germline, CDR1 SGHTA and CDR2 FQGTGA. The CDR3 runs to 15 residues. The CDR3 coding sequence is TGTGCCAGCAGCTCCTGGACAGGGAACACCGGGGAGCTGTTTTTT. Translated, it gives CASSSWTGNTGELFF.

V gene TRBV29-1 combines with J gene TRBJ2-1; 9 bases agree with TRBD2. CDR3 size: 15 residues. Germline assignment: CDR1 SQVTM and CDR2 ANQGSEA. Trimming cost V 8 bases and J 0 bases; bases outside gene matches: 8. CDR3 sequence (DNA): TGCAGCTTCCGCCGGCGGGGGGGCTCCTACAATGAGCAGTTCTTC. The encoded protein is CSFRRRGGSYNEQFF.

This rearrangement joins TRBV4-1 to TRBJ1-5; D gene ambiguous. V was shortened by 0 bases and J by 2 bases, with 8 bases between the two germline ends. CDR3 length: 15 amino acids. From germline, CDR1 is MGHRA and CDR2 YSYEKL. In nucleotides, the CDR3 is TGCGCCAGCAGCCAAGATACCCGGGGCAATCAGCCCCAGCATTTT. This translates into CASSQDTRGNQPQHF.